This is a list of T cell receptor beta chains from one sample in a study of T cells in Graves' hyperthyroidism and ophthalmopathy. TCRdb processed the multiplex PCR reads anew with MiXCR; each CDR3 protein has one entry. The sample carries about 700,000 distinct CDR3 sequences, 13% to 15% recorded once. The specimen was blood. The receptors were gathered from a woman younger than 35 with Graves' hyperthyroidism. The CDR3 runs from the conserved cysteine through the conserved F or W. A D gene is named only where the DNA matches it firmly. Rows may omit the clone size; those that give it use once, few, many or a size class.

TRBV24-1	TRBJ2-1	few	TRBD2	TGTGCCACCAGTGATTTGTCTACTAGCGGGGCTTACAATGAGCAGTTCTTC	CATSDLSTSGAYNEQFF
TRBV28	TRBJ1-2	few	NA	TGTGCCAGCAGTTTTCAGGGACCCTATGGCTACACCTTC	CASSFQGPYGYTF
TRBV11-2	TRBJ1-1	NA	NA	TGTGCCAGCAAATCGGAGGGCACTGAAGCTTTCTTT	CASKSEGTEAFF
TRBV4-3	TRBJ2-7	NA	TRBD2	TGCGCCAGCAGCCAAGATGGACTAGGGAACGAGCAGTACTTC	CASSQDGLGNEQYF
TRBV11-2	TRBJ2-7	many	NA	TGTGCCAGCAGGCAGGGGGGGGGAACCTACGAGCAGTACTTC	CASRQGGGTYEQYF
TRBV27	TRBJ2-1	many	TRBD1	TGTGCCAGCAGTTGGGGGACAGGGTCGGACAATGAGCAGTTCTTC	CASSWGTGSDNEQFF
TRBV6-5	TRBJ2-1	many	TRBD1	TGTGCCAGCAGTTCCTTACACGAATGGACAGGGGACTTTTACAATGAGCAGTTCTTC	CASSSLHEWTGDFYNEQFF
TRBV27	TRBJ1-1	many	TRBD1	TGTGCCAGCAGTTTATATTTCGGACAGGGAGGCCAAGAAGCTTTCTTT	CASSLYFGQGGQEAFF
TRBV30	TRBJ2-1	NA	NA	TGTGCCTGGACCCCGGGGTGGGGTAACTACAATGAGCAGTTCTTC	CAWTPGWGNYNEQFF
TRBV5-1	TRBJ2-7	few	TRBD2	TGCGCCAGCAGCTTTATATCGGGGACTATTGTCTACGAGCAGTACTTC	CASSFISGTIVYEQYF
TRBV20-1	TRBJ1-1	many	NA	TGCAGTGCCCTTGCCCTCGTCCTTACTCACACTGAAGCTTTCTTT	CSALALVLTHTEAFF
TRBV12-3/TRBV12-4	TRBJ2-2	NA	NA	TGTGCCAGCAGTTTCTTCGGGGAGCTGTTTTTT	CASSFFGELFF
TRBV20-1	TRBJ2-7	NA	TRBD2	TGCAGTGCTAGCCGGACTAGCTACGCCCACGAGCAGTACTTC	CSASRTSYAHEQYF
TRBV6-1	TRBJ2-3	many	TRBD2	TGTGCCAGCAGTGTAAATAGCGGGATGGATACGCAGTATTTT	CASSVNSGMDTQYF
TRBV15	TRBJ1-1	many	NA	TGTGCCACCAGATGGGACTCGAACACTGAAGCTTTCTTT	CATRWDSNTEAFF
TRBV29-1	TRBJ2-7	few	TRBD2	TGCAGCGTTGAGGGGGGGACCTACGAGCAGTACTTC	CSVEGGTYEQYF
TRBV6-2/TRBV6-3	TRBJ1-5	NA	NA	TGTGCCAGCAGTTACTCTCTAGGCAGGCCCCGTGACACGGCCCAGCATTTT	CASSYSLGRPRDTAQHF
TRBV7-8	TRBJ1-1	many	NA	TGTGCCAGCAGCTTACCCAGCCTGAACACTGAAGCTTTCTTT	CASSLPSLNTEAFF
TRBV5-8	TRBJ2-1	few	NA	TGTGCCAGCAGCTTTGGGGCTCTTGAGGGTGAGCAGTTCTTC	CASSFGALEGEQFF
TRBV4-3	TRBJ2-5	many	NA	TGCGCCAGCAGCCCCCACGCGAATGGGGACCTGGAGACCCAGTACTTC	CASSPHANGDLETQYF
TRBV14	TRBJ2-5	few	NA	TGTGCCAGCAGCCAAGATCTGGTAGAGACCCAGTACTTC	CASSQDLVETQYF
TRBV30	TRBJ1-3	many	TRBD1	TGTGCCTGGAGTGTAACAGGGGCGGGTGGAAACACCATATATTTT	CAWSVTGAGGNTIYF
TRBV12-3/TRBV12-4	TRBJ1-1	many	NA	TGTGCCAGCAGTTTAGAGGGCAGGGCAGCTTTCTTT	CASSLEGRAAFF
TRBV2	TRBJ2-6	NA	NA	TGTGCCTCACTTCGGGACTCTGGGGCCAACGTCCTGACTTTC	CASLRDSGANVLTF
TRBV5-4	TRBJ2-3	few	TRBD1	TGTGCCAGCAGCGCGGGACAGGGATTCACAGATACGCAGTATTTT	CASSAGQGFTDTQYF
TRBV7-3	TRBJ2-2	NA	TRBD1	TGTGCCAGCAGCTCGACAGGGGGTGCCACCGGGGAGCTGTTTTTT	CASSSTGGATGELFF
TRBV13	TRBJ2-5	many	NA	TGTGCCAGCAGCTTCTCTTTAGGCGGGCAAGAGACCCAGTACTTC	CASSFSLGGQETQYF
TRBV12-3/TRBV12-4	TRBJ1-4	few	NA	TGTGCCAGCAGTTTTCACAGGGAGGATGAAAAACTGTTTTTT	CASSFHREDEKLFF
TRBV20-1	TRBJ1-5	NA	NA	TGCAGTGCCCCCGGGGGGAGCAATCAGCCCCAGCATTTT	CSAPGGSNQPQHF
TRBV7-2	TRBJ2-1	many	TRBD1	TGTGCCAGCAGCTCCTTACAGGGGGGCTCCTACAATGAGCAGTTCTTC	CASSSLQGGSYNEQFF
TRBV6-6	TRBJ1-2	NA	NA	TGTGCCAGCAGTTACAGAGGGGTGGGTGGCTACACCTTC	CASSYRGVGGYTF
TRBV6-2/TRBV6-3	TRBJ2-5	NA	NA	TGTGCCAGCAGTTACTCGCCGGCGCGGGAGACCCAGTACTTC	CASSYSPARETQYF
TRBV15	TRBJ2-1	many	NA	TGTGCCACCAGCCTGGCATCCGACTACAATGAGCAGTTCTTC	CATSLASDYNEQFF
TRBV7-2	TRBJ2-3	NA	TRBD2	TGTGCCAGCAGCTACCCCCCCGGGACTAGAAGGGGCACAGATACGCAGTATTTT	CASSYPPGTRRGTDTQYF
TRBV6-5	TRBJ1-2	few	TRBD1	TGTGCCAGCAGTTACTCCCAGGGGGATGGCTACACCTTC	CASSYSQGDGYTF
TRBV5-5	TRBJ2-3	many	TRBD2	TGTGCCAGCAGCCTACCGACTAGCGGGAAGGATACGCAGTATTTT	CASSLPTSGKDTQYF
TRBV20-1	TRBJ2-7	NA	TRBD2	TGCAGTGCCAAGGGGTCGCGGGGGAACTCCTACGAGCAGTACTTC	CSAKGSRGNSYEQYF
TRBV24-1	TRBJ2-3	NA	TRBD1	TGTGCCACCAGTGATATCCCGGGACAGGGAACAGATACGCAGTATTTT	CATSDIPGQGTDTQYF
TRBV19	TRBJ1-5	NA	NA	TGTGCCAGTAGTCGAGGAGGTGGTGGACAAGGGCCCCAGCATTTT	CASSRGGGGQGPQHF
TRBV5-1	TRBJ1-1	many	NA	TGCGCCAGCAGGGAGAGTTGGACATACAACACTGAAGCTTTCTTT	CASRESWTYNTEAFF
TRBV7-3	TRBJ2-2	many	TRBD1	TGTGCCAGCAGCTTTAGACAGGGGACTTTGAACACCGGGGAGCTGTTTTTT	CASSFRQGTLNTGELFF
TRBV6-1	TRBJ2-7	NA	NA	TGTGCCAGCAGCGTCATAGGCAGCTCCTACGAGCAGTACTTC	CASSVIGSSYEQYF
TRBV6-5	TRBJ1-1	NA	NA	TGTGCCAGCAGTTACTCTTGGGGTTGGGAGCCGCTACTTGAAGCTTTCTTT	CASSYSWGWEPLLEAFF
TRBV15	TRBJ1-1	NA	NA	TGTGCCACCAGCAGAGATCGGGCCAGTGAAGCTTTCTTT	CATSRDRASEAFF
TRBV5-1	TRBJ2-7	NA	TRBD1	TGCGCCAGTTCCCGGGACAGGGCGTTCGAGCAGTACTTC	CASSRDRAFEQYF
TRBV3-1	TRBJ1-2	NA	TRBD1	TGTGCCAGCAGCCCGACAGGGGAAGGTTATGGCTACACCTTC	CASSPTGEGYGYTF
TRBV27	TRBJ1-1	NA	NA	TGTGCCAGCAGTTTATCACCGGGGGCTACTGAAGCTTTCTTT	CASSLSPGATEAFF